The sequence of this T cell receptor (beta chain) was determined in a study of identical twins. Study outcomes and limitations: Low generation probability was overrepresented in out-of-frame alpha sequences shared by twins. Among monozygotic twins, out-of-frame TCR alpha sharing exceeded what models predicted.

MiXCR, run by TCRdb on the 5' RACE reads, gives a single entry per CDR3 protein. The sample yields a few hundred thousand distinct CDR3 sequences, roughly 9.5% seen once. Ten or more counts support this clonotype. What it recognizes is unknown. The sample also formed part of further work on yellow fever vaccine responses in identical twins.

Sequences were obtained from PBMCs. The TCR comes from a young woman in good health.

Here the CDR3 reads CASSPLKGNEQFF. The CDR3 DNA reads as TGCGCCAGCAGTCCCCTAAAGGGCAATGAGCAGTTCTTC. V usage is TRBV5-1 and J usage is TRBJ2-1, with D unresolved. V lost 5 bases to trimming and J lost 6 bases, with 12 bases between them. CDR1 is SGHRS, CDR2 YFSETQ, per germline. The CDR3 totals 13 residues.